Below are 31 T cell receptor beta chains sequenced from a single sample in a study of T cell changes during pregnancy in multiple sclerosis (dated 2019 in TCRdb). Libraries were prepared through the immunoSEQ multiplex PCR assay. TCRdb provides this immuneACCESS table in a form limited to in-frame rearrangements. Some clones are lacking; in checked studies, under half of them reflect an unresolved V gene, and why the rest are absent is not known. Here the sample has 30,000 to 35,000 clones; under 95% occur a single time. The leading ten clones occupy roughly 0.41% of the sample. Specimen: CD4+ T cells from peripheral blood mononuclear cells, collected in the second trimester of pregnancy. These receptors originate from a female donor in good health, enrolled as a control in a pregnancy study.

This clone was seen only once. The CDR3 protein is CASSQLGRGTGEKLFF. In DNA, the CDR3 is TGCGCCAGCAGCCAGTTGGGGCGGGGGACAGGTGAAAAACTGTTTTTT. The chain has TRBV4-3 and TRBJ1-4; 8 bases match TRBD1. CDR1 LGHNA and CDR2 YSLEER come from the germline V gene. The CDR3 runs to 16 residues. The ends lost 3 bases at V and 7 bases at J; junction bases unmatched: 10.

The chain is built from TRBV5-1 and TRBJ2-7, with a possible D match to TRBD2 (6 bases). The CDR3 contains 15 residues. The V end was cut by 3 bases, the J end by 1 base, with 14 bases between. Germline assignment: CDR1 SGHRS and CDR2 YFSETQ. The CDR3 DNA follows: TGCGCCAGCAGCTCTGCCGGGGCGGGGTCCTACGAGCAGTACTTC. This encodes CASSSAGAGSYEQYF.

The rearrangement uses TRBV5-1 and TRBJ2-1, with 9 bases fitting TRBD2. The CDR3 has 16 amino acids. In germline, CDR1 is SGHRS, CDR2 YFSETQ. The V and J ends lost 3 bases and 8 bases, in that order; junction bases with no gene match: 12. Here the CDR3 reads CASSSAGTSFPDEQFF. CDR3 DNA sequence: TGCGCCAGCAGCTCCGCCGGGACTAGCTTTCCGGATGAGCAGTTCTTC.

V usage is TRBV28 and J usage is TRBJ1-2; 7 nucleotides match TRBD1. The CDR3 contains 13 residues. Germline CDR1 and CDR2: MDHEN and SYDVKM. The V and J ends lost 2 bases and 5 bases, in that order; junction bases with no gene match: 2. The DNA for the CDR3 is TGTGCCAGCAGTTTAGACAGGGAGTATGGCTACACCTTC. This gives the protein CASSLDREYGYTF.

The CDR3 DNA follows: TGTGCCAGCAGCTTTCCGCTGGGACAGGGGGTGATGAACACTGAAGCTTTCTTT. It yields the protein CASSFPLGQGVMNTEAFF. The rearrangement links TRBV7-8 to TRBJ1-1, with 11 bases fitting TRBD1. Losses at the gene ends were 3 bases for V and 0 bases for J; bases not matched to a gene: 9. The germline CDR1 and CDR2 sequences are SGHVS and FQNEAQ. CDR3 length equals 18 residues.

The CDR3 region has the DNA TGTGCCGCTTGGGCCTCTGACAGGGGGGATGGCTACACCTTC. Its translation: CAAWASDRGDGYTF. This chain links TRBV10-3 with TRBJ1-2; 9 bases match TRBD1. Looked up from germline, CDR1 is ENHRY and CDR2 is SYGVKD. J was trimmed by 6 bases and V by 11 bases; bases with no gene match: 13. The CDR3 runs 14 residues.

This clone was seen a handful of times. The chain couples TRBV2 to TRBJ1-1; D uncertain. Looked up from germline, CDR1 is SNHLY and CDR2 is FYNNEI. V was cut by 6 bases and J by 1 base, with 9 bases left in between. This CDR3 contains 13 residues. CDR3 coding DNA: TGTGCCAGCAGGTACCAGGAGAACACTGAAGCTTTCTTT. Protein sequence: CASRYQENTEAFF. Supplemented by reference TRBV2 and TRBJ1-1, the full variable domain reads EPEVTQTPSHQVTQMGQEVILRCVPISNHLYFYWYRQILGQKVEFLVSFYNNEISEKSEIFDDQFSVERPDGSNFTLKIRSTKLEDSAMYFCASRYQENTEAFFGQGTRLTVV.

CDR3 in DNA: TGTGCCAGCAGCTTACCGGGACTAGCGGGGGCGGTGAGCTCCTACGAGCAGTACTTC. This sequence encodes CASSLPGLAGAVSSYEQYF. The V call is TRBV7-8, the J call TRBJ2-7; 14 positions match TRBD2. Germline CDR1 is SGHVS and CDR2 is FQNEAQ. Losses at the gene ends were 2 bases for V and 0 bases for J; bases not matched to a gene: 9. CDR3 length: 19 amino acids.

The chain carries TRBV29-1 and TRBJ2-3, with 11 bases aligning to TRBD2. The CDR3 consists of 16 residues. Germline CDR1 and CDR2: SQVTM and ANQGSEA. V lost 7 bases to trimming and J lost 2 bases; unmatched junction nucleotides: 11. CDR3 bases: TGCAGCGCAAATCAGGTAGCGGGAGGGGCCACAGATACGCAGTATTTT. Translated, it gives CSANQVAGGATDTQYF.

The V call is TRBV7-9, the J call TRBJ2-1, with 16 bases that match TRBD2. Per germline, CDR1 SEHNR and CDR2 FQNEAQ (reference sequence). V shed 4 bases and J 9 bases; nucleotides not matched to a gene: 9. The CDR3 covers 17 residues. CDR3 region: CASSSSGLAGGRGEQFF. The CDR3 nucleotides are TGTGCCAGCAGCTCCTCGGGACTAGCGGGGGGGCGAGGTGAGCAGTTCTTC.

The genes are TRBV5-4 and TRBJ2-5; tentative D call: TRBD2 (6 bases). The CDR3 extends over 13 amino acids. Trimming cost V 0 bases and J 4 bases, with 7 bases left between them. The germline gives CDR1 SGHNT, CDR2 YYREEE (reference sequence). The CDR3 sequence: CASSLAGGETQYF. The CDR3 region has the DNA TGTGCCAGCAGCTTGGCCGGGGGAGAGACCCAGTACTTC.

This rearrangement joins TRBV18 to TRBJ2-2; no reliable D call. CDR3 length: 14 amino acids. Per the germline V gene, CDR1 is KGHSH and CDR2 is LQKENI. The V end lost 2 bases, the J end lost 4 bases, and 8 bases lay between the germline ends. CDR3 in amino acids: CASSPSAATGELFF. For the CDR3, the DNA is TGTGCCAGCTCACCATCGGCGGCCACCGGGGAGCTGTTTTTT.

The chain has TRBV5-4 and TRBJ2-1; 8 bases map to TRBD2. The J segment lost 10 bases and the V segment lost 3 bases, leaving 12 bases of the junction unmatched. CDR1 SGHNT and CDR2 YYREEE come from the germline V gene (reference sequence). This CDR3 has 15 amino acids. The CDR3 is CASSSDGLASSEQFF. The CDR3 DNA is TGTGCCAGCAGCTCGGACGGACTAGCCTCCTCAGAGCAGTTCTTC.

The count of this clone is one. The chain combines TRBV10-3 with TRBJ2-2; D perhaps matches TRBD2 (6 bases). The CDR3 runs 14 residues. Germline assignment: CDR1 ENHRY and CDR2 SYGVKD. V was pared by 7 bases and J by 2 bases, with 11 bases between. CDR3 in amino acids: CAIKGGDNTGELFF. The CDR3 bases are TGTGCCATCAAGGGCGGGGATAACACCGGGGAGCTGTTTTTT.

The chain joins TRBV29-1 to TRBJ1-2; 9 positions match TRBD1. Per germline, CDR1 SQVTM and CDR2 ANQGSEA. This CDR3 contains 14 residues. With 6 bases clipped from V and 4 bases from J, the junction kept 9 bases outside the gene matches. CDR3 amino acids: CSVKLGQGLYGYTF. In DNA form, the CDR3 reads TGCAGCGTCAAGTTGGGACAGGGCCTCTATGGCTACACCTTC. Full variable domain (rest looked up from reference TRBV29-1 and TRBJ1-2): SAVISQKPSRDICQRGTSLTIQCQVDSQVTMMFWYRQQPGQSLTLIATANQGSEATYESGFVIDKFPISRPNLTFSTLTVSNMSPEDSSIYLCSVKLGQGLYGYTFGSGTRLTVV.

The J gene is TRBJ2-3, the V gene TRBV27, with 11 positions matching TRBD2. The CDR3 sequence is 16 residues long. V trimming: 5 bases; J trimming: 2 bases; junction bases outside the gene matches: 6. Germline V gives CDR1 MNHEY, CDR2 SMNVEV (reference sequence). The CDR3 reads CASSPSTSGITDTQYF. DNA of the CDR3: TGTGCCAGCAGTCCATCGACTAGCGGGATCACAGATACGCAGTATTTT.

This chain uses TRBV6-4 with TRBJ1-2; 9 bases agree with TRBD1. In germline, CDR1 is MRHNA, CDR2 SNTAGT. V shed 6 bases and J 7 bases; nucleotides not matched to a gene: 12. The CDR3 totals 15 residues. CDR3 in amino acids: CASSLQTGGKGGYTF. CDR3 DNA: TGTGCCAGCAGCCTACAAACAGGGGGCAAAGGTGGCTACACCTTC.

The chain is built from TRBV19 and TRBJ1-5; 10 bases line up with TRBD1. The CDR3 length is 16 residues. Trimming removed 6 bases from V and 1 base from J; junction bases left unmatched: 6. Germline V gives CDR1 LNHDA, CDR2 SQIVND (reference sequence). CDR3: CASRMTGGLSNQPQHF. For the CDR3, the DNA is TGTGCCAGTAGAATGACAGGGGGCTTGAGCAATCAGCCCCAGCATTTT. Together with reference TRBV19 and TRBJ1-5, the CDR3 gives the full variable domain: DGGITQSPKYLFRKEGQNVTLSCEQNLNHDAMYWYRQDPGQGLRLIYYSQIVNDFQKGDIAEGYSVSREKKESFPLTVTSAQKNPTAFYLCASRMTGGLSNQPQHFGDGTRLSIL.

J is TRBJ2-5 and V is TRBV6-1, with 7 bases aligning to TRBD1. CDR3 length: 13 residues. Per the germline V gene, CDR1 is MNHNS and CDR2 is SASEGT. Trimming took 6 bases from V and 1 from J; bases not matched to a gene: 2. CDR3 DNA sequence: TGTGCCAGCAGGGGACAGCCCCAAGAGACCCAGTACTTC. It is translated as CASRGQPQETQYF.

Here the CDR3 reads CASSFRSGGAERETQYF. DNA for the CDR3: TGTGCCAGCAGTTTCCGTAGCGGGGGGGCCGAGAGAGAGACCCAGTACTTC. The J gene is TRBJ2-5, the V gene TRBV28, with 11 nucleotides matching TRBD2. CDR3 length: 17 residues. Trimming at V came to 3 bases and at J to 4 bases, leaving 10 bases not matched to a gene. Germline lookup yields CDR1 MDHEN and CDR2 SYDVKM.

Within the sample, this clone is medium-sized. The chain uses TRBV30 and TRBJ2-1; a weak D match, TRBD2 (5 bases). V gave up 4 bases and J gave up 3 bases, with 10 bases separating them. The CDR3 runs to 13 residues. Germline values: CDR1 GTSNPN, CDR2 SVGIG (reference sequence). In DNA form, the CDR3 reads TGTGCCTGGAATTCGGGGTTCTACAATGAGCAGTTCTTC. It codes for CAWNSGFYNEQFF.

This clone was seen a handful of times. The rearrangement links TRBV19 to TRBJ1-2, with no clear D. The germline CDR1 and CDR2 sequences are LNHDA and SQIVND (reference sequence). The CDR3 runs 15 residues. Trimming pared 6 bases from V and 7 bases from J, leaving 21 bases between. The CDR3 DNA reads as TGTGCCAGTAGAGACCCCCTAAGACAACTCCGTGGCTACACCTTC. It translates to CASRDPLRQLRGYTF.

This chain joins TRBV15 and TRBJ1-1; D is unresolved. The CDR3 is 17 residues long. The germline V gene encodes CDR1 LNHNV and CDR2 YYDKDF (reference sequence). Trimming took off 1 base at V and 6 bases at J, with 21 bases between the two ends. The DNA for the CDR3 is TGTGCCACCAGCAGAGTCCGGTTGAACAACGGGGTGGCTGAAGCTTTCTTT. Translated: CATSRVRLNNGVAEAFF.

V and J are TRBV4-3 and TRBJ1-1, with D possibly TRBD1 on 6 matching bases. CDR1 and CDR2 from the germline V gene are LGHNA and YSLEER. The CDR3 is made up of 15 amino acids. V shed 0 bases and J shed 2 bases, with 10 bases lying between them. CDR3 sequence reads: CASSQEFGTNTEAFF. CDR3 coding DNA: TGCGCCAGCAGCCAAGAGTTCGGGACAAACACTGAAGCTTTCTTT.

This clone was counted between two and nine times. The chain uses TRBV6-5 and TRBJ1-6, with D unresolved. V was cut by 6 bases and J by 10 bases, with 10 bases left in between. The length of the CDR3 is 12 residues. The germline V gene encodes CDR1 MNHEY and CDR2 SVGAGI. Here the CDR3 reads CASRWEGSPLHF. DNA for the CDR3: TGTGCCAGCAGGTGGGAGGGCTCACCCCTCCACTTT.

Written as DNA, the CDR3 is TGTGCCAGCAGCTTAGGACAGGGGGGAGAAAAACTGTTTTTT. It specifies CASSLGQGGEKLFF. The chain combines TRBV7-2 with TRBJ1-4, with 9 bases identical to TRBD1. CDR3 size: 14 residues. The V and J ends lost 1 base and 8 bases, in that order; junction bases with no gene match: 2. Germline-derived CDR1 and CDR2 are SGHTA and FQGNSA. Variable domain in full (rest from reference TRBV7-2 and TRBJ1-4): GAGVSQSPSNKVTEKGKDVELRCDPISGHTALYWYRQSLGQGLEFLIYFQGNSAPDKSGLPSDRFSAERTGGSVSTLTIQRTQQEDSAVYLCASSLGQGGEKLFFGSGTQLSVL.

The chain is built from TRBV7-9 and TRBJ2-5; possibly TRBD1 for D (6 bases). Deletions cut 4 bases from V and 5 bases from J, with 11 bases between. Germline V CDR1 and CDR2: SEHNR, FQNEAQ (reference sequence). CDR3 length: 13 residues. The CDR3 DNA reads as TGTGCCAGCAGCTCAGGGGTAGTGGAGACCCAGTACTTC. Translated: CASSSGVVETQYF. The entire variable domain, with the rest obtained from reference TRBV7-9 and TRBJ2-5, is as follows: DTGVSQNPRHKITKRGQNVTFRCDPISEHNRLYWYRQTLGQGPEFLTYFQNEAQLEKSRLLSDRFSAERPKGSFSTLEIQRTEQGDSAMYLCASSSGVVETQYFGPGTRLLVL.

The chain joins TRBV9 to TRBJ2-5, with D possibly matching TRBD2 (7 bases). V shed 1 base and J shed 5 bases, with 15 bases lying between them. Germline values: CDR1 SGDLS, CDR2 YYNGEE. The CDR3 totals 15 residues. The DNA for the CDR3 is TGTGCCAGCAGCGTAAGTGGGGGGGCCGTGGAGACCCAGTACTTC. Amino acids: CASSVSGGAVETQYF.

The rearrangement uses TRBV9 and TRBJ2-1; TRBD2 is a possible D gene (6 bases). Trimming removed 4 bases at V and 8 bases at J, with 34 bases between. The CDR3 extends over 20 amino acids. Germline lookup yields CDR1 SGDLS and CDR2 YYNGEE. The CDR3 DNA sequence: TGTGCCAGCAGCCCCCCGCCCAGAATCCGGGACTCCCAATTGGGCCATGAGCAGTTCTTC. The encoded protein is CASSPPPRIRDSQLGHEQFF.

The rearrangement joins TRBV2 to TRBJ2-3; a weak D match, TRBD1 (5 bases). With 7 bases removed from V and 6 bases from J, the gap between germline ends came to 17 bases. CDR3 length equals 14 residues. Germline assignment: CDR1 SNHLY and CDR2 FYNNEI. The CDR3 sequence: CASTAGQITDTQYF. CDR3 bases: TGTGCCAGCACCGCCGGACAAATAACCGATACGCAGTATTTT.

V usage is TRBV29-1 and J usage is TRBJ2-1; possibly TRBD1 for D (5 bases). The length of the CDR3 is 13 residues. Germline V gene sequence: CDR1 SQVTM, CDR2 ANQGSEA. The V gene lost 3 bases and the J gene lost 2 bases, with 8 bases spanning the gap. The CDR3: CSVEAGTYNEQFF. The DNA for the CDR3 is TGCAGCGTTGAGGCAGGGACCTACAATGAGCAGTTCTTC.